This TCR beta chain was documented in a study of radiotherapy plus CTLA-4 blockade in lung cancer. Study at large: The study recorded objective responses in 15% to 20% of patients and disease control in 31%.

Ipilimumab-mediated CTLA-4 blockade plus focal radiation was given to patients having chemo-refractory metastatic non-small-cell lung cancer. Details on this clone: Its antigen is not known.

TCRdb's copy holds only in-frame clones and misses some; the assay was immunoSEQ multiplex PCR. The data contain about 70,000 clones, 60% to 80% of them seen just once; the ten biggest clones take up 16%. The CDR3 has 18 residues. The V gene's germline CDR1 is LNHNV and CDR2 YYDKDF (reference sequence). Trimming left V 0 bases short and J 4 bases short, with 21 bases between. Regarding the study as a whole: In blood, after radiotherapy plus ipilimumab, tumor-derived TCR clones expanded.

V gene TRBV15 combines with J gene TRBJ1-2, with D perhaps matching TRBD1 (5 bases). Specimen: peripheral blood, collected from a patient treated with radiotherapy plus ipilimumab. This TCR was recovered from a human donor with non-small cell lung cancer whose response to radiotherapy plus ipilimumab could not be evaluated. Some clones in this sample may be carry-over from other donors' samples. The CDR3 region is CATSREGVNRQGTYGYTF. The CDR3 coding sequence is TGTGCCACCAGCAGAGAGGGCGTCAACCGTCAGGGCACCTATGGCTACACCTTC.